These T cell receptor beta chains were read from a single sample in a study of T-cell memory formation after mild COVID-19. TCRdb re-called the 5' RACE reads through MiXCR, storing one row per CDR3 protein. Of nearly 350,000 distinct CDR3 sequences in the sample, 10% to 15% were seen once. Specimen: PBMCs or a T cell subset sorted from them (not recorded which). These receptors originate from a man between 18 and 29 years old who had mild COVID-19 (a few samples of this study predate the infection). Cell type and time point are not known. CDR3s include the opening cysteine and the closing phenylalanine or tryptophan. D genes are given only for firm matches. Rows give clone size only sometimes, using once, few, many, or a class for an expanded clone.

V gene	J gene	D gene	clone size	CDR3 protein	CDR3 DNA
TRBV28	TRBJ1-6	TRBD1	few	CASSLRGQGGRTLHF	TGTGCCAGCAGCCTACGGGGACAGGGCGGTAGGACCCTCCACTTT
TRBV18	TRBJ2-5	NA	few	CASSREQGPEETQYF	TGTGCCAGCTCAAGGGAACAGGGCCCAGAAGAGACCCAGTACTTC
TRBV3-1	TRBJ1-1	NA	NA	CASSRETGGSEAFF	TGTGCCAGCAGCCGAGAGACAGGCGGGTCTGAAGCTTTCTTT
TRBV30	TRBJ2-7	NA	few	CAWSVIAGGEQYF	TGTGCCTGGAGTGTAATCGCAGGGGGGGAGCAGTACTTC
TRBV29-1	TRBJ2-7	TRBD1	once	CSAGTGVYEQYF	TGCAGCGCCGGGACAGGGGTATACGAGCAGTACTTC
TRBV6-1	TRBJ1-6	NA	NA	CASSVDRDNSPLHF	TGTGCCAGCAGCGTCGACAGAGATAATTCACCCCTCCACTTT
TRBV5-1	TRBJ2-2	NA	NA	CASSWGRNTGELFF	TGCGCCAGCAGCTGGGGACGGAACACCGGGGAGCTGTTTTTT
TRBV12-3/TRBV12-4	TRBJ2-4	NA	NA	CASSPGGTGENIQYF	TGTGCCAGCAGTCCGGGGGGAACAGGGGAAAACATTCAGTACTTC
TRBV7-2	TRBJ2-1	NA	NA	CASSLVGGESYNEQFF	TGTGCCAGCAGCTTAGTCGGCGGGGAGTCCTACAATGAGCAGTTCTTC
TRBV28	TRBJ1-1	NA	few	CASSLWTPNTEAFF	TGTGCCAGCAGTTTATGGACACCTAACACTGAAGCTTTCTTT
TRBV11-3	TRBJ2-2	TRBD1	NA	CASSPRQGGNTGELFF	TGTGCCAGCAGCCCCCGACAGGGGGGGAACACCGGGGAGCTGTTTTTT
TRBV12-3/TRBV12-4	TRBJ1-5	NA	few	CASSFGRKGNQPQHF	TGTGCCAGCAGTTTTGGTCGTAAGGGCAATCAGCCCCAGCATTTT
TRBV7-9	TRBJ1-1	TRBD1	NA	CASSLRGDRGLDEAFF	TGTGCCAGCAGCTTAAGGGGAGACAGGGGGCTGGATGAAGCTTTCTTT
TRBV12-3/TRBV12-4	TRBJ2-3	TRBD2	many	CASSLRLAGGTDTQYF	TGTGCCAGCAGTTTAAGACTAGCGGGGGGCACAGATACGCAGTATTTT
TRBV20-1	TRBJ2-3	NA	few	CSASRGPDTQYF	TGCAGTGCAAGCAGGGGTCCAGATACGCAGTATTTT
TRBV9	TRBJ2-1	TRBD2	few	CASSVGTGGGNEQFF	TGTGCCAGCAGCGTAGGAACGGGGGGAGGCAATGAGCAGTTCTTC
TRBV20-1	TRBJ2-5	NA	few	CSAPPLGVGETQYF	TGCAGTGCTCCCCCTTTAGGGGTGGGGGAGACCCAGTACTTC
TRBV20-1	TRBJ2-3	NA	once	CSANERPTDTQYF	TGCAGTGCCAACGAAAGGCCCACAGATACGCAGTATTTT
TRBV6-2/TRBV6-3	TRBJ2-5	TRBD2	few	CASLPGTSGVRETQYF	TGTGCCAGCCTCCCCGGGACTAGCGGAGTCAGGGAGACCCAGTACTTC
TRBV12-3/TRBV12-4	TRBJ2-3	TRBD2	few	CASSVLAGRDTQYF	TGTGCCAGCAGTGTCCTAGCGGGGAGAGATACGCAGTATTTT
TRBV4-3	TRBJ2-3	NA	NA	CASSQDSGYSTDTQYF	TGCGCCAGCAGCCAAGATTCCGGGTATAGCACAGATACGCAGTATTTT
TRBV7-9	TRBJ2-1	NA	NA	CASSLGDSSLFF	TGTGCCAGCAGCTTAGGCGACAGTTCCTTGTTCTTC
TRBV7-9	TRBJ1-1	NA	many	CASSLEFTEAFF	TGTGCCAGCAGCCTTGAGTTCACTGAAGCTTTCTTT
TRBV5-1	TRBJ1-3	TRBD1	NA	CASSPQGMDSFSGNTIYF	TGCGCCAGCAGCCCACAGGGGATGGATTCGTTCTCTGGAAACACCATATATTTT
TRBV10-3	TRBJ2-7	NA	few	CAISEPRASYEQYF	TGTGCCATCAGTGAGCCTCGTGCTTCCTACGAGCAGTACTTC
TRBV5-6	TRBJ2-1	NA	NA	CASSSSGAGPFF	TGTGCCAGCAGCTCGTCTGGAGCTGGTCCGTTCTTC
TRBV4-3	TRBJ1-1	NA	NA	CASSQRTLVDTEAFF	TGCGCCAGCAGCCAGAGGACACTTGTTGATACTGAAGCTTTCTTT
TRBV11-2	TRBJ2-1	NA	few	CASSYFSGSNEQFF	TGTGCCAGCAGCTACTTTAGCGGATCAAATGAGCAGTTCTTC
TRBV10-3	TRBJ1-1	NA	NA	CAISERGENTEAFF	TGTGCCATCAGTGAGCGCGGGGAGAACACTGAAGCTTTCTTT
TRBV19	TRBJ2-7	NA	NA	CASSTHLDYEQYF	TGTGCCAGTAGTACCCACCTCGACTACGAGCAGTACTTC
TRBV12-3/TRBV12-4	TRBJ1-2	NA	few	CASSLGGTYYGYTF	TGTGCCAGCAGTTTAGGGGGGACATACTATGGCTACACCTTC
TRBV3-1	TRBJ2-5	TRBD2	many	CASSMTSAQETQYF	TGTGCCAGCAGCATGACTAGCGCTCAAGAGACCCAGTACTTC
TRBV12-5	TRBJ1-1	TRBD1	NA	CASGPRDSEAFF	TGTGCTAGTGGCCCCCGGGACAGTGAAGCTTTCTTT
TRBV6-1	TRBJ1-4	TRBD1	NA	CASSGQGLWEKLFF	TGTGCCAGCAGTGGACAGGGTTTATGGGAAAAACTGTTTTTT
TRBV4-1	TRBJ2-1	TRBD1	NA	CASSHGTGGTEQFF	TGCGCCAGCAGCCACGGGACAGGGGGAACTGAGCAGTTCTTC
TRBV12-3/TRBV12-4	TRBJ2-1	TRBD1	few	CASSLDDRGSYNEQFF	TGTGCCAGCAGTTTAGACGACAGGGGCTCCTACAATGAGCAGTTCTTC
TRBV5-1	TRBJ2-7	NA	many	CASSAGRDYEQYF	TGCGCCAGCAGCGCAGGACGGGACTACGAGCAGTACTTC
TRBV11-2	TRBJ2-7	TRBD1	NA	CASSLYRGSYEQYF	TGTGCCAGCAGCTTATACAGGGGATCCTACGAGCAGTACTTC
TRBV7-2	TRBJ2-7	NA	NA	CASSLSSAYEQYF	TGTGCCAGCAGCTTATCTAGCGCCTACGAGCAGTACTTC
TRBV5-1	TRBJ2-4	TRBD1	NA	CASSFGRGLWNIQYF	TGCGCCAGCAGCTTCGGCAGGGGGCTATGGAACATTCAGTACTTC
TRBV5-1	TRBJ2-7	TRBD1	many	CASTWTGGSYEQYF	TGCGCCAGCACGTGGACAGGGGGCTCCTACGAGCAGTACTTC
TRBV5-1	TRBJ2-3	NA	many	CASSSSGTDTQYF	TGCGCCAGCAGCTCGTCGGGCACAGATACGCAGTATTTT
TRBV7-2	TRBJ2-1	NA	many	CASRPSQRGEQFF	TGTGCCAGCAGACCCAGCCAAAGGGGTGAGCAGTTCTTC
TRBV4-2	TRBJ2-3	TRBD2	NA	CASSQDGASGGRDTQYF	TGTGCCAGCAGCCAAGATGGGGCTAGCGGGGGGAGAGATACGCAGTATTTT
TRBV6-6	TRBJ1-1	NA	few	CASSNLGQYTEAFF	TGTGCCAGCAGTAACCTCGGACAGTACACTGAAGCTTTCTTT
TRBV21-1	TRBJ1-2	NA	NA	CAIQRAAFYGYTF	TGTGCCATTCAACGGGCGGCCTTTTATGGCTACACCTTC
TRBV7-9	TRBJ1-6	NA	NA	CASSFELDSPLHF	TGTGCCAGCAGCTTCGAGCTCGATTCACCCCTCCACTTT
TRBV20-1	TRBJ2-3	NA	few	CSVPLLVQDTQYF	TGCAGTGTTCCACTCCTAGTTCAAGATACGCAGTATTTT
TRBV7-2	TRBJ2-7	TRBD1	NA	CASRLTGGGHEQYF	TGTGCCAGCAGACTCACAGGGGGCGGGCACGAGCAGTACTTC
TRBV7-9	TRBJ1-1	NA	many	CASSFRLNTEAFF	TGTGCCAGCAGCTTTCGACTGAACACTGAAGCTTTCTTT
TRBV23-1	TRBJ2-1	TRBD1	NA	CASSIEAGQGNNEQFF	TGCGCCAGCAGTATAGAAGCGGGACAGGGAAACAATGAGCAGTTCTTC
TRBV12-5	TRBJ2-7	TRBD1	few	CASGSPGQGVYEQYF	TGTGCTAGTGGTTCACCGGGACAGGGCGTCTACGAGCAGTACTTC
TRBV29-1	TRBJ2-3	TRBD2	NA	CSVASGGSTDTQYF	TGCAGCGTTGCGTCGGGAGGAAGCACAGATACGCAGTATTTT
TRBV21-1	TRBJ2-5	NA	NA	CASTPGGRAHYETQYF	TGTGCCAGCACCCCGGGGGGCAGGGCCCATTACGAGACCCAGTACTTC
TRBV30	TRBJ2-7	NA	few	CAYSSNYEQYF	TGTGCCTATAGCAGCAACTACGAGCAGTACTTC